Listed here are 12 T cell receptor beta chains from one sample, sequenced in a study of cytomegalovirus exposure and HLA in healthy donors. PCR amplification relied on 60 Vbeta primers (plus 13 Jbeta primers). Profiling relied on immunoSEQ multiplex PCR, and the TCRdb table lists in-frame clones only, not all of them. This sample has 85,000 to 90,000 clones, with 65% to 80% found just once. The specimen was PBMCs. These TCRs come from a man in his thirties or forties in good health and CMV-seronegative.

The table lists this clone with a few counts. The chain uses TRBV25-1 and TRBJ1-4; D gene unclear. Trimming took 3 bases from V and 7 from J, leaving 15 bases between them. CDR3 length: 15 residues. Germline V gives CDR1 MGHDK, CDR2 SYGVNS. CDR3 amino acids: CASSEGGGVGEKLFF. CDR3 sequence (DNA): TGTGCCAGCAGTGAGGGCGGCGGGGTAGGTGAAAAACTGTTTTTT.

DNA of the CDR3: TGCGCCAGCAGCGGGGAGGGCTACCGAGAAAAACTGTTTTTT. Its translation is CASSGEGYREKLFF. The chain joins TRBV5-1 to TRBJ1-4, with D uncertain. CDR3 length equals 14 residues. Trimming took 4 bases from V and 8 from J, leaving 15 bases between them. Germline CDR1 reads SGHRS; CDR2 reads YFSETQ.

The rearrangement uses TRBV5-8 and TRBJ1-5, with D maybe TRBD1 (5 bases). Germline V CDR1 and CDR2: SGHTS, YDEGEE. V gave up 1 base and J gave up 7 bases, with 15 bases separating them. This CDR3 has 15 residues. The CDR3 coding sequence is TGTGCCAGCAGCTTGACTGGCGGGGGATGGCAGCCCCAGCATTTT. Amino acids: CASSLTGGGWQPQHF.

The chain is built from TRBV12-5 and TRBJ2-1, with TRBD1 identical over 8 bases. J gave up 0 bases and V 9 bases, and 1 base lay outside the gene matches. CDR3 length: 13 amino acids. Germline V gene data show CDR1 as LGHNT and CDR2 as FRNRAP. The CDR3: CASDRGSYNEQFF. CDR3 in DNA: TGTGCTAGCGACAGGGGCTCCTACAATGAGCAGTTCTTC.

The V and J genes are TRBV5-4 and TRBJ1-2; D unresolved. Trimming pared 2 bases from V and 9 bases from J, leaving 23 bases between. The CDR3 runs 16 residues. Germline V gene data show CDR1 as SGHNT and CDR2 as YYREEE (reference sequence). CDR3 residues: CASSLDSGRQPGSYTF. The CDR3 bases are TGTGCCAGCAGCTTAGATTCGGGCAGGCAGCCGGGAAGCTACACCTTC.

This chain uses TRBV9 with TRBJ2-3; D uncertain. This CDR3 is 13 amino acids long. The germline V gene has CDR1 SGDLS and CDR2 YYNGEE. V was clipped by 0 bases and J by 4 bases, with 6 bases between them. CDR3 region: CASSVDFPDTQYF. CDR3 coding DNA: TGTGCCAGCAGCGTAGACTTCCCAGATACGCAGTATTTT.

The rearrangement joins TRBV7-9 to TRBJ1-4; D not certain. Germline-derived CDR1 and CDR2 are SEHNR and FQNEAQ (reference sequence). The CDR3 has 14 residues. Trimming pared 5 bases from V and 4 bases from J, leaving 11 bases between. The CDR3 sequence is CASSTPGINEKLFF. CDR3 in DNA: TGTGCCAGCAGCACCCCCGGGATTAATGAAAAACTGTTTTTT.

The V gene is TRBV25-1, the J gene TRBJ1-5; D gene ambiguous. CDR3 size: 13 residues. Germline CDR1 is MGHDK and CDR2 is SYGVNS. V shed 1 base and J shed 12 bases, with 13 bases lying between them. CDR3 amino acids: CASSESLEKLQHF. The CDR3 region has the DNA TGTGCCAGCAGTGAATCCTTAGAAAAGCTCCAGCATTTT.

The chain uses TRBV28 and TRBJ2-7; 7 nucleotides agree with TRBD1. Trimming at V came to 7 bases and at J to 3 bases, leaving 3 bases not matched to a gene. CDR1 and CDR2 from the germline V gene are MDHEN and SYDVKM. The CDR3 totals 12 residues. This chain's CDR3 is CASNRGRYEQYF. In DNA, the CDR3 is TGTGCCAGCAACAGGGGTCGCTACGAGCAGTACTTC.

The chain joins TRBV12-5 to TRBJ1-1; D unclear. Trimming pared 1 base from V and 11 bases from J, leaving 14 bases between. Germline loops: CDR1 LGHNT, CDR2 FRNRAP. CDR3 length equals 13 residues. The CDR3 sequence: CASGLGRPSGAFF. The CDR3 DNA follows: TGTGCTAGTGGTTTGGGGAGGCCCTCTGGGGCTTTCTTT.

The chain uses TRBV28 and TRBJ1-6, with D hard to call. The CDR3 loop spans 17 amino acids. The germline V and J ends were trimmed by 3 bases and 0 bases, with 12 bases remaining between them. Germline V gives CDR1 MDHEN, CDR2 SYDVKM. The CDR3 DNA is TGTGCCAGCAGTTTTATAGAACCTAGCTCCTATAATTCACCCCTCCACTTT. It encodes CASSFIEPSSYNSPLHF. Full variable domain (remainder filled in from reference TRBV28 and TRBJ1-6): DVKVTQSSRYLVKRTGEKVFLECVQDMDHENMFWYRQDPGLGLRLIYFSYDVKMKEKGDIPEGYSVSREKKERFSLILESASTNQTSMYLCASSFIEPSSYNSPLHFGNGTRLTVT.

Of note for this clone: At one end the junction does not follow the germline gene, possibly because of a read error. The genes are TRBV7-7 and TRBJ2-1; D is unresolved. Germline loops: CDR1 SSHAT, CDR2 FNYEAQ (reference sequence). This CDR3 region has 13 residues. CDR3 region: CASSLDPGNEQFF. CDR3 nucleotides: TGTGCTAGCAGCTTAGACCCCGGGAATGAGCAGTTCTTC.